Given below is one T cell receptor (beta chain) in context. Its matching antigen is unknown. This sample is drawn from a study of OX40 agonist ivuxolimab in advanced cancers. Study-wide context: From roughly 23 to 90 years was the age range, with a mean of around 57 years, and around 84% were male. Patients with prior anti-PD-1, anti-PD-L1 or anti-CTLA-4 therapy were eligible; about 41% had some.

The protocol was immunoSEQ multiplex PCR, while the TCRdb copy is restricted to in-frame clones and leaves out a portion. Here the sample spans about 52,000 clones, 85% to 95% being singletons. General study results and limits: Expanded clones were, on average, more numerous among CD8+ T cells than CD4+. With doses of 0.1-3.0 mg/kg, partial responders showed among the lowest clonal expansion.

Source: CD4+ or CD8+ T cells sorted from blood, taken in a trial of the OX40 agonist ivuxolimab. The TCR originated in an adult with an advanced solid tumor such as melanoma, head and neck, liver or kidney cancer.

The CDR3 loop reads CASSQDLTSGRSSYEQYF. CDR3 coding DNA: TGCGCCAGCAGCCAAGATCTCACTAGCGGGAGAAGCTCCTACGAGCAGTACTTC. The V and J genes are TRBV4-3 and TRBJ2-7; 11 nucleotides agree with TRBD2. V lost 0 bases and J lost 0; bases outside the gene matches: 7. CDR1 and CDR2 (germline): LGHNA, YSLEER. The CDR3 spans 18 residues.